These 25 T cell receptor beta chains came from one sample sequenced in a study of blood T cells in healthy people across ages. Primed by a sample-barcoded 5' primer and a J-beta primer mix, a second PCR proceeded for about 6 to 11 cycles. TCRdb reprocessed the 5' RACE reads via MiXCR and lists one record per CDR3 protein. Here the sample spans approximately 670,000 distinct CDR3 sequences, roughly 41% being singletons. Specimen: blood. These receptors originate from a man older than 75 in good health.

The sample holds a few counts of this clonotype. The genes are TRBV10-3 and TRBJ1-1; D perhaps matches TRBD1 (5 bases). The germline gives CDR1 ENHRY, CDR2 SYGVKD. Deletions cut 10 bases from V and 0 bases from J, with 12 bases between. The CDR3 consists of 13 residues. The CDR3 sequence: CANSGRLNTEAFF. The CDR3 DNA follows: TGTGCCAACTCGGGACGGCTGAACACTGAAGCTTTCTTT.

The CDR3 DNA reads as TGCAGCGTAGGGCCGACCTCTAGCACAGATACGCAGTATTTT. Protein sequence: CSVGPTSSTDTQYF. J is TRBJ2-3 and V is TRBV29-1; D remains unclear. The V end was cut by 6 bases, the J end by 0 bases, with 13 bases between. The germline V gene encodes CDR1 SQVTM and CDR2 ANQGSEA. The length of the CDR3 is 14 residues.

The sample holds a few counts of this clonotype. This chain uses TRBV25-1 with TRBJ1-4; the D gene is possibly TRBD1 (5 bases). Germline V gene lookup returns CDR1 MGHDK and CDR2 SYGVNS. The length of the CDR3 is 15 residues. V was clipped by 0 bases and J by 7 bases, with 12 bases between them. In nucleotides, the CDR3 is TGTGCCAGCAGTGAATATACAGGTCCGAGTGAAAAACTGTTTTTT. Translated: CASSEYTGPSEKLFF.

The V call is TRBV20-1, the J call TRBJ2-5; a weak D match, TRBD1 (5 bases). Trimming took off 6 bases at V and 0 bases at J, with 20 bases between the two ends. CDR1 and CDR2 from the germline V gene are DFQATT and SNEGSKA (reference sequence). CDR3 size: 16 residues. The CDR3 DNA follows: TGCAGTGCCGACGCCCGCTTTAGGGGCTACCAAGAGACCCAGTACTTC. This encodes CSADARFRGYQETQYF.

The rearrangement links TRBV27 to TRBJ2-5; D is tentatively TRBD1 or TRBD2 (5 bases each). In germline, CDR1 is MNHEY, CDR2 SMNVEV (reference sequence). Trimming removed 6 bases from V and 2 bases from J, with 16 bases in between. CDR3 length: 15 residues. Here the CDR3 DNA reads TGTGCCAGCAGCCAGGGCGGGTGGGTACAAGAGACCCAGTACTTC. Translating it yields CASSQGGWVQETQYF.

A few counts support this clonotype. The chain is built from TRBV6-6 and TRBJ2-7, with D maybe TRBD1 (6 bases). The CDR3 sequence is 14 residues long. V was clipped by 8 bases and J by 2 bases, with 16 bases between them. From germline, CDR1 is MNHNY and CDR2 SVGAGI (reference sequence). The CDR3 protein is CASFAAGETYEQYF. The CDR3 bases are TGTGCCAGCTTTGCGGCAGGGGAGACCTACGAGCAGTACTTC.

This clonotype has only a few counts. A read error may explain this, as a much larger clone is one base away. The chain uses TRBV21-1 and TRBJ2-5; the table names TRBD2, a call not compared with the DNA. TRBV21-1 is annotated as a pseudogene. The CDR3 sequence is 13 residues long. CDR3 DNA sequence: TGTGCCAGCAGCGGGCCCTGGGGAAATGAGCAGTACTTC. Protein sequence: CASSGPWGNEQYF.

The CDR3 loop reads CASSSRTGLHLQETQYF. CDR3 coding DNA: TGTGCCAGCAGCAGTAGAACGGGACTACATCTCCAAGAGACCCAGTACTTC. The rearrangement joins TRBV9 to TRBJ2-5, with 7 bases matching TRBD2. Germline CDR1 reads SGDLS; CDR2 reads YYNGEE. This CDR3 is 17 amino acids long. After removal of 4 bases from V and 1 base from J, the junction contained 13 bases not matched to a gene.

The chain combines TRBV6-2 or TRBV6-3 with TRBJ2-7; 7 bases are a match to TRBD2. V was clipped by 10 bases and J by 2 bases; unmatched bases: 14. CDR3 length equals 15 residues. Germline V gene lookup returns CDR1 MNHEY and CDR2 SVGEGT. In nucleotides, the CDR3 is TGTGCCACCCGAGGCGGGGCTAGCGGCACCTACGAGCAGTACTTC. This gives the protein CATRGGASGTYEQYF.

This clonotype was seen only once. This rearrangement joins TRBV4-1 to TRBJ1-2; D possibly corresponds to TRBD1 (6 bases). The CDR3 has 16 amino acids. V was trimmed by 0 bases and J by 3 bases, leaving 14 bases between them. Germline V gives CDR1 MGHRA, CDR2 YSYEKL. The CDR3, as DNA: TGCGCCAGCAGCCAAGATGCGGGGGGGCCGTACTATGGCTACACCTTC. It codes for CASSQDAGGPYYGYTF.

The chain joins TRBV6-5 to TRBJ2-2, with 8 positions matching TRBD1. CDR3 length equals 18 residues. Germline V gives CDR1 MNHEY, CDR2 SVGAGI. J was trimmed by 5 bases and V by 2 bases; bases with no gene match: 13. CDR3 in DNA: TGTGCCAGCAGTTACGCGGTTAATGGGGACAGGAGGACCGGGGAGCTGTTTTTT. As protein: CASSYAVNGDRRTGELFF.

Turning to this clonotype: The germline gene is not matched at one end of the junction; a read error may be the cause. The chain couples TRBV11-2 to TRBJ2-5; tentative D call: TRBD1 (5 bases). The CDR3 spans 13 residues. The germline gives CDR1 SGHAT, CDR2 FQNNGV. In nucleotides, the CDR3 is TGTGCCAGCAGCTTAGGACAGCTAGAGACCCGGTACTTC. Its translation is CASSLGQLETRYF. The full variable domain, in which reference TRBV11-2 and TRBJ2-5 provide the parts outside the CDR3, is EAGVAQSPRYKIIEKRQSVAFWCNPISGHATLYWYQQILGQGPKLLIQFQNNGVVDDSQLPKDRFSAERLKGVDSTLKIQPAKLEDSAVYLCASSLGQLETRYFGPGTRLLVL.

This clonotype has more than one count but fewer than ten. This sequence joins TRBV20-1 and TRBJ2-7, with 10 bases lining up with TRBD1. Unmatched junction bases numbered 5, after V lost 6 bases and J lost 3 bases. This CDR3 has 13 residues. CDR1 and CDR2 from the germline V gene are DFQATT and SNEGSKA (reference sequence). In DNA, the CDR3 is TGCAGTGCGGGACAGGGGATTCACTACGAGCAGTACTTC. The encoded protein is CSAGQGIHYEQYF.

J is TRBJ2-1 and V is TRBV4-1, with 11 bases matching TRBD2. V lost 4 bases and J lost 5; bases outside the gene matches: 10. The CDR3 consists of 17 residues. Germline CDR1 MGHRA, CDR2 YSYEKL. The CDR3 here is CASSRTSGSRLNNEQFF. As DNA, the CDR3 is TGCGCCAGCAGCCGGACTAGCGGGTCGCGTTTGAACAATGAGCAGTTCTTC.

This clonotype has more than one count but fewer than ten. The chain is built from TRBV20-1 and TRBJ1-2; TRBD1 is a possible D gene (5 bases). The CDR3 extends over 12 amino acids. Germline V lookup: CDR1 DFQATT, CDR2 SNEGSKA (reference sequence). V shed 6 bases and J shed 6 bases, with 14 bases lying between them. As DNA, the CDR3 is TGCAGTGCCGGAGCAGGGAAACATGGCTACACCTTC. Protein: CSAGAGKHGYTF.

The rearrangement joins TRBV20-1 to TRBJ2-7, with D uncertain. This CDR3 region has 12 residues. CDR1 and CDR2 (germline): DFQATT, SNEGSKA (reference sequence). V lost 3 bases to trimming and J lost 2 bases, with 8 bases between them. DNA of the CDR3: TGCAGTGCTAGTTTCACCACCTACGAGCAGTACTTC. Translated, it gives CSASFTTYEQYF.

As regards this clonotype: A much larger clone differs from this one at a single base, so this may be a read error. The gene calls are TRBV12-3 or TRBV12-4 and TRBJ2-1; a possible D gene is TRBD2 (5 bases). Deletions cut 4 bases from V and 10 bases from J, with 11 bases between. The CDR3 totals 12 residues. Here the CDR3 DNA reads TGTGCCAGCAGTTGGGATACGGGAGAGCAGTTCTTC. It yields the protein CASSWDTGEQFF.

This chain joins TRBV12-3 or TRBV12-4 and TRBJ1-4, with a tentative D call TRBD1 (5 bases). V gave up 2 bases and J gave up 10 bases, with 20 bases separating them. There are 16 residues in the CDR3. The CDR3 sequence: CASSLMSRAGFGKLFF. The CDR3, as DNA: TGTGCCAGCAGTTTAATGTCGCGGGCAGGGTTTGGAAAACTGTTTTTT.

The rearrangement uses TRBV6-1 and TRBJ1-5; the D gene is possibly TRBD1 (6 bases). Germline-derived CDR1 and CDR2 are MNHNS and SASEGT. Trimming shortened V by 2 bases and J by 0 bases, and 8 bases separated the two germline ends. This CDR3 spans 15 amino acids. The CDR3 is CASSENRASNQPQHF. The CDR3 region has the DNA TGTGCCAGCAGTGAAAACAGGGCTAGCAATCAGCCCCAGCATTTT.

The chain couples TRBV28 to TRBJ2-5; possibly TRBD2 for D (5 bases). V was cut by 10 bases and J by 11 bases, with 14 bases left in between. Germline V CDR1 and CDR2: MDHEN, SYDVKM. The CDR3 consists of 10 residues. CDR3 residues: CATGHWEQYF. The CDR3, as DNA: TGTGCCACGGGTCATTGGGAGCAGTACTTC.

This clonotype was counted a few times. The genes are TRBV24-1 and TRBJ1-2; D gene uncertain. CDR3 length: 12 residues. V lost 6 bases and J lost 8, with 12 bases in between. Germline V gene lookup returns CDR1 KGHDR and CDR2 SFDVKD. CDR3 sequence reads: CATSSPAGGYTF. The CDR3 DNA reads as TGTGCCACCAGTTCGCCGGCGGGCGGCTACACCTTC.

This clonotype has ten or more counts. The chain recombines TRBV29-1 with TRBJ2-5; the match to TRBD2 covers 10 bases. Germline CDR1 and CDR2: SQVTM and ANQGSEA. The CDR3 is 14 residues long. V shed 7 bases and J 4 bases; nucleotides not matched to a gene: 9. CDR3: CSASRTSGTETQYF. Here the CDR3 DNA reads TGCAGCGCGAGCAGGACTAGCGGAACAGAGACCCAGTACTTC.

The CDR3 here is CASSPRTSGKIDEQFF. The CDR3 DNA is TGTGCCAGCAGTCCCCGGACTAGCGGGAAGATCGATGAGCAGTTCTTC. The chain has TRBV12-3 or TRBV12-4 and TRBJ2-1; TRBD2 matches at 12 bases. Losses at the gene ends were 5 bases for V and 8 bases for J; bases not matched to a gene: 10. The CDR3 runs 16 residues.

The gene calls are TRBV10-3 and TRBJ2-7, with TRBD2 identical over 7 bases. This CDR3 contains 14 residues. V was clipped by 3 bases and J by 6 bases; unmatched bases: 8. Germline V CDR1 and CDR2: ENHRY, SYGVKD. The CDR3 is CAISDAAGVGEQYF. DNA of the CDR3: TGTGCCATCAGTGATGCGGCGGGAGTAGGCGAGCAGTACTTC.

V is TRBV2 and J is TRBJ2-5, with TRBD2 matching over 9 bases. The trim removed 2 bases at V and 1 base at J, leaving 5 bases unmatched. CDR1 is SNHLY and CDR2 is FYNNEI in the germline V gene. The CDR3 has 16 residues. For the CDR3, the DNA is TGTGCCAGCAGTGAATTTCAGCGGGGGGTCCAAGAGACCCAGTACTTC. This encodes CASSEFQRGVQETQYF.